This T cell receptor beta chain derives from a study of cytomegalovirus exposure and HLA in healthy donors. Study-level points and caveats: A later analysis reported that several of the most significant clusters appeared to be linked to common viral pathogens, among them Epstein-Barr virus. Productive rates of about 87% or about 30% were seen for most TCR beta V segments in an earlier analysis. A cluster of highly shared sequence variants was likely a sequencing artifact.

The PCR employed 60 Vbeta primers together with 13 Jbeta primers. Measured with immunoSEQ multiplex PCR; TCRdb has only the in-frame clones, and not every one. The profile shows about 86,000 clones, about 71% of them singletons. Germline trimming cut 6 bases from V and 0 bases from J; bases unmatched to any gene: 5. This CDR3 is 15 amino acids long. The germline V gene has CDR1 ENHRY and CDR2 SYGVKD. This clone has only a few counts. Its antigen is not identified. The chain carries TRBV10-3 and TRBJ2-7, with 10 nucleotides matching TRBD1. The sample taken for sequencing was PBMCs. This receptor was identified in a man aged 55 to 69 in good health and CMV-seronegative. This CDR3 reads CAIRRQGAGSYEQYF. CDR3 sequence (DNA): TGTGCCATCAGACGACAGGGGGCGGGCTCCTACGAGCAGTACTTC.